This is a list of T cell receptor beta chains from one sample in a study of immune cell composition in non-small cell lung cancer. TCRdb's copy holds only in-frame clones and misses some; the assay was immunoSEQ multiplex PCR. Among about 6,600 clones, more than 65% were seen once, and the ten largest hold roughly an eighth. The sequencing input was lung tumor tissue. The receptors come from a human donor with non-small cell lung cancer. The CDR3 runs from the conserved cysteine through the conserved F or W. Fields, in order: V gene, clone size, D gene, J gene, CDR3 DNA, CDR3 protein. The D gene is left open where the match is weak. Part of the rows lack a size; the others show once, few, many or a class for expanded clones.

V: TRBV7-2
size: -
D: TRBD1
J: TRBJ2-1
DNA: TGTGCCAGCAGCCATCGACAGGGGGATCGAGAGCAGTTCTTC
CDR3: CASSHRQGDREQFF

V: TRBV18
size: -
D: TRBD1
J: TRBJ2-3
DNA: TGTGCCAGCTCAGCGACAGGGGGCACAGATACGCAGTATTTT
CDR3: CASSATGGTDTQYF

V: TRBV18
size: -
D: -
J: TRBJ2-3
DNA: TGTGCCAGCTCGGGGATGCGGGGTGCAGATACGCAGTATTTT
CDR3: CASSGMRGADTQYF

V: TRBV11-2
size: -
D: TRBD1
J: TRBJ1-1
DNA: TGTGCCAGCAGCTTCTGGGACAGGGGGTCGCGGGCTTTCTTT
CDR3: CASSFWDRGSRAFF

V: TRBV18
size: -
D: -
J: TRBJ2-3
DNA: TGTGCCAGCTCAGTATCACAGGGCAGCACAGATACGCAGTATTTT
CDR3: CASSVSQGSTDTQYF

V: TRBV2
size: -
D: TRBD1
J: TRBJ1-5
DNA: TGTGCCAGCAGTGGGGCAGGGGGTGGCGATCAGCCCCAGCATTTT
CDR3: CASSGAGGGDQPQHF

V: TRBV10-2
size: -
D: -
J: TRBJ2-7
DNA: TGCGCCAGCAGATCAACAGACTCCTACGAGCAGTACTTC
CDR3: CASRSTDSYEQYF

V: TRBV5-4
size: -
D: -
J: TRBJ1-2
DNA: TGTGCCAGCAGCGCACAACAGGGTGGCTACACCTTC
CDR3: CASSAQQGGYTF

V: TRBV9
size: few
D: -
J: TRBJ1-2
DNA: TGTGCCAGCAGCGTAGAGCCAGGGGTGGATGGCTACACCTTC
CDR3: CASSVEPGVDGYTF

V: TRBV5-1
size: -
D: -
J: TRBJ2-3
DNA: TGCGCCAGCAGCTTGGCAGGGGGGCGCGGCACAGATACGCAGTATTTT
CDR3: CASSLAGGRGTDTQYF

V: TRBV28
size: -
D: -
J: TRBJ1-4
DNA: TGTGCCAGCAGTACTAGATCCCTTAATGAAAAACTGTTTTTT
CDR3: CASSTRSLNEKLFF

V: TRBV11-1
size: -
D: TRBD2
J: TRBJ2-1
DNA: TGTGCCAGCAGCCGATCTAGCGGGAGTTCCTACAATGAGCAGTTCTTC
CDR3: CASSRSSGSSYNEQFF

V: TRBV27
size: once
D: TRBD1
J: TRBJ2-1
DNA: TGTGCCAGCAAGAAAGCCGGGACAGGGATCGTGGGTGAGCAGTTCTTC
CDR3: CASKKAGTGIVGEQFF

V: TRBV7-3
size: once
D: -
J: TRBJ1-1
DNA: TGTGCCAGCAGCTTAAATGGCAGACAACCTGAAGCTTTCTTT
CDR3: CASSLNGRQPEAFF

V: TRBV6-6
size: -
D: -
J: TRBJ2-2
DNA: TGTGCCACCCCCCGGGGGACCCCGAACACCGGGGAGCTGTTTTTT
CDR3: CATPRGTPNTGELFF

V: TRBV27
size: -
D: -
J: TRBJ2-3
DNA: TGTGCCAGCTCGGGAGATACGCAGTATTTT
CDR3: CASSGDTQYF

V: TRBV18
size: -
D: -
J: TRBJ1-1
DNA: TGTGCCAGCTCACCGGGCAGACAGTATGAAGCTTTCTTT
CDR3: CASSPGRQYEAFF

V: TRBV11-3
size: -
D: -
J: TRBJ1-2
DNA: TGTGCCAGCAGCTTCGGTCAGGGCGAAACTCTCTATGGCTACACCTTC
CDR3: CASSFGQGETLYGYTF

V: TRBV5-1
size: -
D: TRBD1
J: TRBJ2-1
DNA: TGCGCCAGCAGCCAGGGACAGGGGGCCCTGGGGCAGTTCTTC
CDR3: CASSQGQGALGQFF

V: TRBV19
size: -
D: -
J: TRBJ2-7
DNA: TGTGCCAGTAGACCCGACAGGTCCCACTACGAGCAGTACTTC
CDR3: CASRPDRSHYEQYF

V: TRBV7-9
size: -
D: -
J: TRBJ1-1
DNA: TGTGCCAGCAGCCCTACAGGAGCCCCCACTGAAGCTTTCTTT
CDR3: CASSPTGAPTEAFF

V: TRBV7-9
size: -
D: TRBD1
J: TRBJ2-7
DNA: TGTGCCAGCAGCCCCGCCTGGGACAGGGGGAATGAGCAGTACTTC
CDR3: CASSPAWDRGNEQYF

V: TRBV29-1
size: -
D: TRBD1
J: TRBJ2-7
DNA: TGCAGCGTTAGCGGGACAGGGAACCCCTACGAGCAGTACTTC
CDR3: CSVSGTGNPYEQYF

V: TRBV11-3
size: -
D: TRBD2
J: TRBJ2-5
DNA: TGTGCCAGCAGCTTAATCCATAGCGGGAGGTTCCAAGAGACCCAGTACTTC
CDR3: CASSLIHSGRFQETQYF

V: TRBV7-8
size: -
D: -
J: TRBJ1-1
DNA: TGTGCCAGCAGCCCCGGGGGGAAGGGGAACACTGAAGCTTTCTTT
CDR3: CASSPGGKGNTEAFF

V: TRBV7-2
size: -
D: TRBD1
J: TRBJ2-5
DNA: TGTGCCAGCACTTTGGGACAGGGCGGGTTCAGAGAGACCCAGTACTTC
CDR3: CASTLGQGGFRETQYF

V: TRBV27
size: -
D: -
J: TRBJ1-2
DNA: TGTGCCAGCAGCCTTCTTCCCGCGGGGAGTAACTATGGCTACACCTTC
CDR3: CASSLLPAGSNYGYTF

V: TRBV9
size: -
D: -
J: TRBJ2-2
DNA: TGTGCCAGCAGCGTAGCGGGGAATCGAGGCAACACCGGGGAGCTGTTTTTT
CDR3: CASSVAGNRGNTGELFF

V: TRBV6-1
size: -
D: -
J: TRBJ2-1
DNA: TGTGCCAGCAACGACGCCGGACTACCCTACAATGAGCAGTTCTTC
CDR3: CASNDAGLPYNEQFF

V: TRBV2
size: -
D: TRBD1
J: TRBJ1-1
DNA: TGTGCCAGCAAAAGTGGGACAGGGAGGGCTGAAGCTTTCTTT
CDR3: CASKSGTGRAEAFF